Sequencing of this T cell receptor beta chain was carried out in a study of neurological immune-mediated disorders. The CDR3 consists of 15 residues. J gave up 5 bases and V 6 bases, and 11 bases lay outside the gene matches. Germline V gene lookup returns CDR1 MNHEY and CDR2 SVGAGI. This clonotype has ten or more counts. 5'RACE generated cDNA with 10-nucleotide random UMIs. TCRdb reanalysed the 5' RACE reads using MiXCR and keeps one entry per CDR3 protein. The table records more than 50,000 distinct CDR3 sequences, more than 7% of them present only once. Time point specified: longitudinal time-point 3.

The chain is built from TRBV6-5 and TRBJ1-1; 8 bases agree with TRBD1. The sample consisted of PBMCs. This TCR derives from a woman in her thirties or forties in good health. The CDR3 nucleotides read TGTGCCAGCAGCCCCGAACAGGGGGGAGGTACTGAAGCTTTCTTT. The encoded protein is CASSPEQGGGTEAFF.